Presented here are 4 T cell receptor beta chains from one specimen sequenced in a study of T-cell memory formation after mild COVID-19. TCRdb analysed the 5' RACE reads with MiXCR anew, one entry per CDR3 protein. The table shows under 250,000 distinct CDR3 sequences, with more than 9% occurring only once. The sample comprised PBMCs or a T cell subset sorted from them (not recorded which). These receptor sequences come from a man between 18 and 35 years old who had mild COVID-19 (a few samples of this study predate the infection). Cell type and time point are not known.

In this sample, this clonotype turned up a few times. The V gene is TRBV4-3, the J gene TRBJ1-4; maybe TRBD1 (6 bases). The germline V gene encodes CDR1 LGHNA and CDR2 YSLEER. V shed 6 bases and J shed 14 bases, with 13 bases lying between them. The CDR3 spans 11 residues. The CDR3 DNA reads TGCGCCAGCAGAGGGGGAGGTCGGCTGTTTTTT. It encodes CASRGGGRLFF.

This clonotype was detected only a few times. CDR3 loop: CASTVTSGGEQFF. CDR3 DNA: TGTGCCAGCACCGTCACTAGCGGGGGGGAGCAGTTCTTC. The chain couples TRBV12-3 or TRBV12-4 to TRBJ2-1; 12 positions match TRBD2. V gave up 7 bases and J gave up 10 bases; unmatched junction bases: 5. CDR3 length equals 13 residues.

V is TRBV20-1 and J is TRBJ1-3, with D tentatively TRBD1 (6 bases). This CDR3 has 13 amino acids. Germline CDR1 is DFQATT and CDR2 is SNEGSKA (reference sequence). With 4 bases removed from V and 3 bases from J, the gap between germline ends came to 10 bases. CDR3 DNA: TGCAGTGCTATGGGGGGCAGTGGAAACACCATATATTTT. Its protein product is CSAMGGSGNTIYF.

Only a few counts were recorded for this clonotype. This chain connects TRBV6-5 to TRBJ1-1, with a weak D call TRBD1 (5 bases). V was clipped by 1 base and J by 2 bases, with 8 bases between them. The CDR3 extends over 14 amino acids. CDR1 is MNHEY and CDR2 is SVGAGI in the germline V gene. In DNA, the CDR3 is TGTGCCAGCAGTTACTGGGGCTCCAACACTGAAGCTTTCTTT. Amino acids: CASSYWGSNTEAFF.